This T cell receptor beta chain was identified during a study of blood T cell repertoires in COVID-19. This clone has a single count. This table comes from immunoSEQ multiplex PCR, and its TCRdb copy is limited to in-frame clones, with some not included. The sample includes 310,000 or so clones, roughly 87% of them seen just once. Germline values: CDR1 DFQATT, CDR2 SNEGSKA (reference sequence). V was shortened by 1 base and J by 7 bases, with 4 bases between the two germline ends. This CDR3 is 11 amino acids long. Sequencing used PBMCs or T cells enriched from blood (not recorded which). The receptor's source is a woman aged 18 to 35 who had recovered from COVID-19. This chain links TRBV20-1 with TRBJ2-2; D call uncertain. CDR3 protein: CSARVLGELFF. The CDR3 DNA reads as TGCAGTGCTAGAGTTCTCGGGGAGCTGTTTTTT.